This T cell receptor beta chain is drawn from a study of CD8 T cells in Susac syndrome. Study summary: The Susac syndrome patients that were sequenced included about six with active disease and fewer than 10 in remission.

Trimming pared 3 bases from V and 5 bases from J, leaving 16 bases between. The CDR3 is made up of 15 amino acids. Germline-derived CDR1 and CDR2 are LGHDT and YNNKEL (reference sequence). The T cells that were sequenced for TCR beta were CD8+ and CD4+ cells from blood. Random hexamers were used to reverse transcribe the RNA input (roughly 0.5 to 1 ug). The authors amplified TCR beta CDR3 across 54 Vbeta and 13 Jbeta using immunoSEQ multiplex PCR. In TCRdb, the immunoSEQ multiplex PCR reads were re-called with MiXCR into one record per CDR3 protein. The sample holds 120,000 to 150,000 distinct CDR3 sequences; 90% to 97% are singletons and the top ten take over 0.075%.

The TCR originated in a human donor with Susac syndrome. Specimen: CD4+ T cells from PBMCs. This chain links TRBV3-1 with TRBJ1-1; D ambiguous. Here the CDR3 DNA reads TGTGCCAGCAGCCACACCCAGGTTCGGGGTACTGAAGCTTTCTTT. Protein: CASSHTQVRGTEAFF. Looking up the rest from reference TRBV3-1 and TRBJ1-1 gives the full variable domain: DTAVSQTPKYLVTQMGNDKSIKCEQNLGHDTMYWYKQDSKKFLKIMFSYNNKELIINETVPNRFSPKSPDKAHLNLHINSLELGDSAVYFCASSHTQVRGTEAFFGQGTRLTVV.